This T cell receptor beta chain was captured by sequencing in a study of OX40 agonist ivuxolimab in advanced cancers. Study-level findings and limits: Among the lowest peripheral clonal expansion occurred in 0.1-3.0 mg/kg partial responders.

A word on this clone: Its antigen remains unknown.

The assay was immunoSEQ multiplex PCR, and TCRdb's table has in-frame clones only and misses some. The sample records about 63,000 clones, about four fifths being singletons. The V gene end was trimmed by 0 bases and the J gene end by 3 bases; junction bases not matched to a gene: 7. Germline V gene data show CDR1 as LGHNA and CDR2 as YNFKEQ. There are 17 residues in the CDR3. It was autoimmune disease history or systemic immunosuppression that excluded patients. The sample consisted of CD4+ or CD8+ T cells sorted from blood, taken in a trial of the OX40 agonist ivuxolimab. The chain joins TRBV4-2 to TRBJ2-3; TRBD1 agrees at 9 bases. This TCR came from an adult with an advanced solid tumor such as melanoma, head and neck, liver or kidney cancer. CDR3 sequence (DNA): TGTGCCAGCAGCCAAGATCGAAGAGGACAGGGGACAGATACGCAGTATTTT. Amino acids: CASSQDRRGQGTDTQYF.